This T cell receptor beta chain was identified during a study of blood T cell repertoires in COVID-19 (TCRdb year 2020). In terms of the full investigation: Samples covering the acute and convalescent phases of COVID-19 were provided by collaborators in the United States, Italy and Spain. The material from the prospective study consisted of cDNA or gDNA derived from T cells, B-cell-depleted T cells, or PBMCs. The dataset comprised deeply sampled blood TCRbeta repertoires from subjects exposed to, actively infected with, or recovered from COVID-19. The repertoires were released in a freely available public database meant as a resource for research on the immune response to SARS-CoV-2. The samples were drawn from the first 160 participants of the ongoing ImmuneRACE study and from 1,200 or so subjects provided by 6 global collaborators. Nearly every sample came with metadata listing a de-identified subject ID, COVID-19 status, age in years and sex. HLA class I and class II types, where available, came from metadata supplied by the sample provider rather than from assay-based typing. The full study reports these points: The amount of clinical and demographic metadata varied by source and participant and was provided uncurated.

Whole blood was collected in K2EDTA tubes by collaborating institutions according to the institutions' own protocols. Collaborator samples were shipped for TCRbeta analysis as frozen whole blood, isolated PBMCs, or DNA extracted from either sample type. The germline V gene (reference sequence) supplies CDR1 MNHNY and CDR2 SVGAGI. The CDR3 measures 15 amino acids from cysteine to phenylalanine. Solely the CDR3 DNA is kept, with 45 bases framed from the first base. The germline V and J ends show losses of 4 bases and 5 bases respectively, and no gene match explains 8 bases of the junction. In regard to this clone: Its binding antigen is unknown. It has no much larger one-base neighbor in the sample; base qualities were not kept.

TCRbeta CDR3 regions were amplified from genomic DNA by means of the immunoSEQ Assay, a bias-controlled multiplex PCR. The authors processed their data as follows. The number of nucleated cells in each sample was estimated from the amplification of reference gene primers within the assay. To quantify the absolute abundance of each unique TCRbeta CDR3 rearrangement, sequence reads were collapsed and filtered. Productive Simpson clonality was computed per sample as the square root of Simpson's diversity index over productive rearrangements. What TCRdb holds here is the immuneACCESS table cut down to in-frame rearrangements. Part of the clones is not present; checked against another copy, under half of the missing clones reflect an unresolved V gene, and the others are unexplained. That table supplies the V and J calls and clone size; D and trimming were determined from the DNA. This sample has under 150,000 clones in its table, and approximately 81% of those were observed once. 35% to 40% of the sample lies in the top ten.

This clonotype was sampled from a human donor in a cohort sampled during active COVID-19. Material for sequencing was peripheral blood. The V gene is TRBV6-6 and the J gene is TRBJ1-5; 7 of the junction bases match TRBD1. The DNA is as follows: TGTGCCAGCAGTTCGAGACAGGGAGTAGATCAGCCCCAGCATTTT. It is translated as CASSSRQGVDQPQHF.